This TCR beta chain was captured by sequencing in a study of post-analysis software for immune sequencing data. Germline lookup yields CDR1 ENHRY and CDR2 SYGVKD. CDR3 length: 17 residues. About this clonotype itself: Its target is not known.

Notes on the study in general: Significantly lower normalized Chao1 diversity was seen in multiple sclerosis patients than in controls. Four or five TRBV segments were significantly more frequent in patients than in controls. TRBV5-6, TRBV5-1 and TRBV20-1 were among these segments.

Built from TCR beta cDNA, the libraries had unique molecular identifiers in them. Out of roughly 0.85 to 11 million T cells, a few hundred thousand cDNA molecules were generated. TCRdb analysed the PCR reads with MiXCR anew, one entry per CDR3 protein. This repertoire shows approximately 400,000 distinct CDR3 sequences, roughly 36% found once; its top ten account for roughly an eighth. The sequence was collected from a girl aged 10-17 years with multiple sclerosis. The chain recombines TRBV10-3 with TRBJ2-1, with 15 bases aligning to TRBD2. With the DNA end fitting TRBJ2-7 better, the J assignment may be wrong. The specimen sequenced was blood. CDR3 residues: CAISLGLAGGSYNEQYF. CDR3 DNA: TGTGCCATCAGTCTGGGACTAGCGGGGGGCTCCTACAATGAGCAGTACTTC.